These 25 T cell receptor beta chains were sequenced from one sample in a study of T-cell memory formation after mild COVID-19. TCRdb re-derived calls from the 5' RACE reads in MiXCR, one entry per CDR3 protein. The sample shows about 49,000 distinct CDR3 sequences, under 7.5% of them seen only once. Sequencing used PBMCs or a T cell subset sorted from them (not recorded which). These receptor sequences come from a man younger than 30 who had mild COVID-19 (a few samples of this study predate the infection). Cell type and time point are not known.

This clonotype was seen more than once but under ten times. The chain has TRBV6-5 and TRBJ1-3; possibly TRBD1 for D (6 bases). Germline-derived CDR1 and CDR2 are MNHEY and SVGAGI. The germline V and J ends were trimmed by 3 bases and 1 base, with 7 bases remaining between them. CDR3 size: 14 residues. CDR3 amino acids: CASSYTGSGNTIYF. CDR3 bases: TGTGCCAGCAGTTATACAGGGTCTGGAAACACCATATATTTT.

This clonotype was detected many times. The chain is built from TRBV7-2 and TRBJ2-2; tentative D call: TRBD2 (5 bases). The CDR3 runs 15 residues. CDR1 and CDR2 from the germline V gene are SGHTA and FQGNSA. V was clipped by 0 bases and J by 4 bases, with 9 bases between them. CDR3 nucleotide sequence: TGTGCCAGCAGCTTAGCGCTTGGAGGCACCGGGGAGCTGTTTTTT. The encoded protein is CASSLALGGTGELFF.

This clonotype occurred a few times. The rearrangement joins TRBV30 to TRBJ1-1, with D uncertain. V was cut by 4 bases and J by 3 bases, with 12 bases left in between. This CDR3 contains 13 residues. Germline V gene data show CDR1 as GTSNPN and CDR2 as SVGIG (reference sequence). The CDR3 loop is CAWTAGLDTEAFF. CDR3 coding DNA: TGTGCCTGGACCGCTGGGTTGGACACTGAAGCTTTCTTT.

CDR3 sequence reads: CASSPQAGANVLTF. The CDR3 nucleotides read TGCGCCAGCAGCCCCCAAGCTGGGGCCAACGTCCTGACTTTC. The J gene is TRBJ2-6, the V gene TRBV5-1, with D unclear. V shed 4 bases and J shed 2 bases, with 7 bases lying between them. The CDR3 has 14 amino acids. CDR1 is SGHRS, CDR2 YFSETQ, per germline.

This clonotype is labeled medium-sized. The rearrangement joins TRBV5-1 to TRBJ2-1; D is unresolved. CDR1 SGHRS and CDR2 YFSETQ come from the germline V gene. The CDR3 sequence is 15 residues long. V lost 1 base and J lost 0, with 8 bases in between. The CDR3 here is CASSLWGISYNEQFF. DNA for the CDR3: TGCGCCAGCAGCTTGTGGGGTATCTCCTACAATGAGCAGTTCTTC.

This clonotype was observed a few times. CDR3 residues: CAIGDRDQPQHF. CDR3 sequence (DNA): TGTGCCATCGGGGACAGGGATCAGCCCCAGCATTTT. V and J are TRBV10-3 and TRBJ1-5; TRBD1 matches 9 bases. Germline trimming cut 8 bases from V and 5 bases from J; bases unmatched to any gene: 1. CDR3 length equals 12 residues. The germline V gene has CDR1 ENHRY and CDR2 SYGVKD.

This clonotype has more than one count but fewer than ten. V gene TRBV7-2 combines with J gene TRBJ2-5; a weak D match, TRBD2 (6 bases). This CDR3 spans 16 amino acids. Deletions cut 1 base from V and 1 base from J, with 13 bases between. The germline gives CDR1 SGHTA, CDR2 FQGNSA. The CDR3 is CASSLDLSGLQETQYF. For the CDR3, the DNA is TGTGCCAGCAGCTTAGATCTCAGCGGGCTCCAAGAGACCCAGTACTTC.

This clonotype was detected a few times. V and J are TRBV27 and TRBJ2-4; unclear D gene. The V gene's germline CDR1 is MNHEY and CDR2 SMNVEV (reference sequence). Trimming stripped 6 bases from V and 6 bases from J, with 15 bases between. The CDR3 sequence is 14 residues long. CDR3 nucleotides: TGTGCCAGCAGCTACGGACCGACGCCAAACATTCAGTACTTC. Translating it yields CASSYGPTPNIQYF.

The J gene is TRBJ2-3, the V gene TRBV11-1; D is possibly TRBD1 or TRBD2 (6 bases each). The V gene lost 5 bases and the J gene lost 0 bases, with 15 bases spanning the gap. The CDR3 sequence is 16 residues long. Germline CDR1 SGHAT, CDR2 FQDESV (reference sequence). The CDR3 spells CASSLGGYLSTDTQYF. In nucleotides, the CDR3 is TGTGCCAGCAGCCTGGGGGGCTACCTTAGCACAGATACGCAGTATTTT. Based on the CDR3 plus reference TRBV11-1 and TRBJ2-3, the full variable domain is EAEVAQSPRYKITEKSQAVAFWCDPISGHATLYWYRQILGQGPELLVQFQDESVVDDSQLPKDRFSAERLKGVDSTLKIQPAELGDSAMYLCASSLGGYLSTDTQYFGPGTRLTVL.

This clonotype was observed many times. This sequence joins TRBV4-3 and TRBJ2-2, with TRBD1 identical over 7 bases. This CDR3 region has 16 residues. Unmatched junction bases numbered 7, after V lost 0 bases and J lost 6 bases. CDR1 is LGHNA and CDR2 is YSLEER in the germline V gene. CDR3 nucleotide sequence: TGCGCCAGCAGCCAAGATTCAGGCAGGGGGTCCGGGGAGCTGTTTTTT. The encoded protein is CASSQDSGRGSGELFF.

This chain joins TRBV29-1 and TRBJ1-2; 9 positions match TRBD1. Germline lookup yields CDR1 SQVTM and CDR2 ANQGSEA. This CDR3 has 12 residues. V lost 2 bases, J lost 8 bases, and 3 bases stayed unmatched. The CDR3 spells CSVESTGGGYTF. CDR3 nucleotide sequence: TGCAGCGTTGAATCGACAGGGGGAGGCTACACCTTC.

This clonotype was seen only a few times. This rearrangement joins TRBV7-2 to TRBJ1-6; D gene unclear. This CDR3 is built from 14 residues. The V gene lost 2 bases and the J gene lost 5 bases, with 7 bases spanning the gap. CDR1 SGHTA and CDR2 FQGNSA come from the germline V gene. In DNA form, the CDR3 reads TGTGCCAGCAGCTTAACCTTAAATAATTCACCCCTCCACTTT. Translating it yields CASSLTLNNSPLHF.

This clonotype was recorded many times. The gene calls are TRBV5-6 and TRBJ2-1; 14 bases are a match to TRBD2. The ends lost 4 bases at V and 8 bases at J; junction bases unmatched: 5. CDR3 size: 15 residues. CDR1 and CDR2 (germline): SGHDT, YYEEEE. CDR3 bases: TGTGCCAGCAGCCTAGGACTAGCGGGGGGACATGAGCAGTTCTTC. It is translated as CASSLGLAGGHEQFF.

This clonotype was detected a few times. The chain uses TRBV9 and TRBJ1-6; D gene unclear. From germline, CDR1 is SGDLS and CDR2 YYNGEE. The CDR3 length is 16 residues. The V end lost 0 bases, the J end lost 4 bases, and 11 bases lay between the germline ends. The CDR3 nucleotides are TGTGCCAGCAGCGTAGCGGCCACCCGATATAATTCACCCCTCCACTTT. This codes for CASSVAATRYNSPLHF.

This clonotype has a handful of counts. The V call is TRBV4-2, the J call TRBJ2-1, with TRBD2 matching 9 bases. Germline V gene lookup returns CDR1 LGHNA and CDR2 YNFKEQ. CDR3 length: 14 residues. J gave up 8 bases and V 4 bases, and 6 bases lay outside the gene matches. CDR3 sequence: CASSPAGGPDEQFF. The CDR3 DNA is TGTGCCAGCAGCCCAGCGGGGGGTCCGGATGAGCAGTTCTTC.

This clonotype has only a few counts. The J gene is TRBJ2-3, the V gene TRBV7-2; D possibly corresponds to TRBD2 (6 bases). Germline V gene lookup returns CDR1 SGHTA and CDR2 FQGNSA. Trimming took off 5 bases at V and 0 bases at J, with 12 bases between the two ends. The CDR3 spans 15 residues. In DNA, the CDR3 is TGTGCCAGCAGCGCGGGACTCTCTAGCACAGATACGCAGTATTTT. Amino acid sequence: CASSAGLSSTDTQYF.

Only a few counts were recorded for this clonotype. This sequence joins TRBV7-9 and TRBJ2-5; D is ambiguous. This CDR3 region has 13 residues. Deletions cut 8 bases from V and 3 bases from J, with 13 bases between. Germline V CDR1 and CDR2: SEHNR, FQNEAQ (reference sequence). CDR3 in DNA: TGTGCCAGCCCACGCCCTAGTGAAGAGACCCAGTACTTC. It is translated as CASPRPSEETQYF.

The V call is TRBV30, the J call TRBJ2-3; D is perhaps TRBD1 (6 bases). CDR3 length: 13 amino acids. The germline CDR1 and CDR2 sequences are GTSNPN and SVGIG (reference sequence). Trimming cost V 4 bases and J 1 base, with 9 bases left between them. CDR3 in DNA: TGTGCCTGGAAGTGGACAGGCACAGATACGCAGTATTTT. This encodes CAWKWTGTDTQYF.

This clonotype was counted only a few times. The J gene is TRBJ1-3, the V gene TRBV6-5, with a weak D call TRBD1 (5 bases). This CDR3 has 15 amino acids. CDR1 is MNHEY and CDR2 is SVGAGI in the germline V gene. V was shortened by 3 bases and J by 0 bases, with 9 bases between the two germline ends. CDR3 coding DNA: TGTGCCAGCAGTTATGAGGGGAGCTCTGGAAACACCATATATTTT. Translation: CASSYEGSSGNTIYF.

This clonotype was observed a handful of times. V usage is TRBV5-6 and J usage is TRBJ1-5, with a weak D call TRBD1 (5 bases). CDR3 length: 14 amino acids. V was pared by 2 bases and J by 2 bases, with 8 bases between. The V gene's germline CDR1 is SGHDT and CDR2 YYEEEE. The CDR3 spells CASSFTGGNQPQHF. The CDR3 bases are TGTGCCAGCAGCTTCACAGGAGGCAATCAGCCCCAGCATTTT.

The chain combines TRBV5-5 with TRBJ1-3, with D possibly being TRBD1 (5 bases). The CDR3 is 15 residues long. With 7 bases removed from V and 6 bases from J, the gap between germline ends came to 20 bases. The germline V gene has CDR1 SGHKS and CDR2 YYEKEE (reference sequence). The CDR3 is CASHQSGTPINTIYF. The CDR3 DNA reads as TGTGCCAGCCACCAATCGGGGACCCCTATAAACACCATATATTTT.

This chain connects TRBV5-1 to TRBJ2-4; no clear D. Germline V gene sequence: CDR1 SGHRS, CDR2 YFSETQ. Trimming took 4 bases from V and 3 from J, leaving 11 bases between them. The CDR3 contains 14 residues. CDR3 in amino acids: CASSQAGFKNIQYF. DNA for the CDR3: TGCGCCAGCAGCCAGGCCGGGTTCAAAAACATTCAGTACTTC.

This clonotype was recorded a few times. The chain recombines TRBV6-5 with TRBJ2-5; D unclear. This CDR3 is 11 amino acids long. The V end was cut by 5 bases, the J end by 7 bases, with 8 bases between. CDR1 MNHEY and CDR2 SVGAGI come from the germline V gene. CDR3 loop: CASSGRGTQYF. DNA of the CDR3: TGTGCCAGCAGTGGCCGTGGGACCCAGTACTTC.

The rearrangement joins TRBV6-2 or TRBV6-3 to TRBJ1-5, with TRBD1 identical over 10 bases. The CDR3 sequence is 15 residues long. V was clipped by 5 bases and J by 3 bases; unmatched bases: 4. Looked up from germline, CDR1 is MNHEY and CDR2 is SVGEGT. The chain's CDR3 is CASSGGTGDNQPQHF. CDR3 sequence (DNA): TGTGCCAGCAGTGGCGGGACAGGGGACAATCAGCCCCAGCATTTT.

This clonotype was counted between two and nine times. The V gene is TRBV20-1, the J gene TRBJ2-3, with TRBD1 as a possible D gene (8 bases). CDR1 and CDR2 from the germline V gene are DFQATT and SNEGSKA (reference sequence). CDR3 length: 17 amino acids. With 3 bases removed from V and 0 bases from J, the gap between germline ends came to 19 bases. The CDR3 loop reads CSARTKGGTGSTDTQYF. CDR3 nucleotide sequence: TGCAGTGCTAGGACTAAGGGGGGGACAGGCAGCACAGATACGCAGTATTTT.